The clone carrying this TCR beta chain was detected ten times or more. Its antigen is as yet unknown. These data are taken from a study of regulatory T cells in long-lasting Graves disease. Study context: Duration of antithyroid drug therapy among newly diagnosed Graves' patients was under 3 months. The study's findings and limits: TRBV28, TRBJ1-2 and TRBJ2-5 were segments that persistent disease favored.

Germline V gives CDR1 DFQATT, CDR2 SNEGSKA (reference sequence). The CDR3 contains 14 residues. With V trimmed by 1 base and J by 5 bases, 4 bases remained unmatched. Regarding time point: newly diagnosed GD, antithyroid drugs for less than 3 months. PBMCs were the source of the RNA used for TCR sequencing. Arm-PCR of CDR3 regions with iRepertoire HTBI primers generated TCR beta libraries. Per the original data handling: Across samples, more than 55 TRBV and 14 TRBJ segments were found. TCRdb called the multiplex PCR reads again in MiXCR, with one record for every CDR3 protein. TCRdb, not the original authors, processed these V and J calls. In the table there are approximately 400,000 distinct CDR3 sequences, about 15% of which are singletons. The data also belong to a second study, concerning T cells in Graves' hyperthyroidism and ophthalmopathy. That report notes: Diagnoses were made from clinical symptoms, serum measures (thyroxine and TRAb), thyroid ultrasound and orbital computed tomography.

This receptor was identified in a woman in her twenties or thirties with Graves disease. Sequenced here: peripheral blood mononuclear cells (PBMCs), sampled at new diagnosis, from a patient treated with antithyroid drugs. The gene calls are TRBV20-1 and TRBJ1-5; 8 nucleotides agree with TRBD1. This chain's CDR3 is CSARGGTGDQPQHF. DNA for the CDR3: TGCAGTGCTAGAGGGGGGACAGGAGATCAGCCCCAGCATTTT.